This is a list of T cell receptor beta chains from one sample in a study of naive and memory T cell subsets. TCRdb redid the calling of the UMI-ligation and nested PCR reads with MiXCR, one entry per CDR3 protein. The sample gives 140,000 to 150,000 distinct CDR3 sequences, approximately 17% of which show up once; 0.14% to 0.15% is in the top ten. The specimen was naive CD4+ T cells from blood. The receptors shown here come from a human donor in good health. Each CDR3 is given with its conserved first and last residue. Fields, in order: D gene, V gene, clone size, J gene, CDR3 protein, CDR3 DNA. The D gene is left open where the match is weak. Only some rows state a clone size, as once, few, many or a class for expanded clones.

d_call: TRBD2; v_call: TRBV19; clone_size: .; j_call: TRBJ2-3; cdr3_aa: CASSPFGAGAGDTQYF; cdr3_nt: TGTGCCAGTAGTCCCTTCGGAGCGGGGGCCGGAGATACGCAGTATTTT
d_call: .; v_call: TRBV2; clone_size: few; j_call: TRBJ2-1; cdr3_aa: CAGSPYNEQFF; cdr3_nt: TGTGCCGGGAGCCCTTACAATGAGCAGTTCTTC
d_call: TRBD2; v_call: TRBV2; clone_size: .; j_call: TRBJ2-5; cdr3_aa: CASSRLAGQETQYF; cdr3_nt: TGTGCCAGCAGCCGACTAGCGGGACAAGAGACCCAGTACTTC
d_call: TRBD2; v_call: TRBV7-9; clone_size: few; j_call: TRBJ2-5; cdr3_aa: CASSWGLAGDGETQYF; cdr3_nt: TGTGCCAGCAGCTGGGGACTAGCGGGAGATGGAGAGACCCAGTACTTC
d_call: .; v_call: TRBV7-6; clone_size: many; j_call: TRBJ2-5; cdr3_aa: CASSLARQETQYF; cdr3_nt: TGTGCCAGCAGCTTAGCCAGACAAGAGACCCAGTACTTC
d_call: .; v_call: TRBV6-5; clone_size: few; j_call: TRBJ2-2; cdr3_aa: CASSPPPGLPNTGELFF; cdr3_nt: TGTGCCAGCAGCCCTCCCCCGGGACTTCCGAACACCGGGGAGCTGTTTTTT
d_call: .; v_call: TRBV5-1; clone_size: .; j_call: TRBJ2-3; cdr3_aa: CASSLSRDDTDTQYF; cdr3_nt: TGCGCCAGCAGCTTGTCCCGGGACGACACAGATACGCAGTATTTT
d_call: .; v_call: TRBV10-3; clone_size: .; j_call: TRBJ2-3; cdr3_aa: CAISDTAGTWDTQYF; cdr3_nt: TGTGCCATCAGTGATACGGCGGGAACGTGGGATACGCAGTATTTT
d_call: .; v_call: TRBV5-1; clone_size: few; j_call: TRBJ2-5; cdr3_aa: CASSPILGGETQYF; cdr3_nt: TGCGCCAGCAGCCCCATCCTAGGGGGGGAGACCCAGTACTTC
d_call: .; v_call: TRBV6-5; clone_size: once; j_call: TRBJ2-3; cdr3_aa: CATGRREDTQYF; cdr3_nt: TGTGCCACCGGCCGGCGTGAAGATACGCAGTATTTT
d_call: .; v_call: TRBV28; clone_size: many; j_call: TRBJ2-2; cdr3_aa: CASSLMSRVELFF; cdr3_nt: TGTGCCAGCAGTTTAATGTCCCGCGTGGAGCTGTTTTTT
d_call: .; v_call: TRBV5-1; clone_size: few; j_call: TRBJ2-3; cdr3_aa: CASNPNPGDTQYF; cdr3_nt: TGCGCCAGCAATCCCAACCCAGGGGATACGCAGTATTTT
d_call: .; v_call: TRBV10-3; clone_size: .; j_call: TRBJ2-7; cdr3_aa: CAISKGLESSYEQYF; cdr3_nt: TGTGCCATCAGCAAGGGACTGGAGAGCTCCTACGAGCAGTACTTC
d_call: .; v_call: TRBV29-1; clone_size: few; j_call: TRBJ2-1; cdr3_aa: CSVEVSAANEQFF; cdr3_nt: TGCAGCGTTGAAGTATCAGCTGCCAATGAGCAGTTCTTC
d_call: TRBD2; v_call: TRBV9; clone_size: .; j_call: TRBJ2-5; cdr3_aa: CASSYGRAGKETQYF; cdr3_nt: TGTGCCAGCAGCTATGGGAGGGCAGGCAAAGAGACCCAGTACTTC
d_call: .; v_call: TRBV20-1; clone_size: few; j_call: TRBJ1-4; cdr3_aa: CSARDRQGGKLFF; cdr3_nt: TGCAGTGCTAGAGATCGTCAGGGAGGGAAACTGTTTTTT
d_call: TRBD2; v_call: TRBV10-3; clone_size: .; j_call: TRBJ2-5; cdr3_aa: CAIKSTSGQETQYF; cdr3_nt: TGTGCCATCAAGTCGACTAGCGGTCAAGAGACCCAGTACTTC
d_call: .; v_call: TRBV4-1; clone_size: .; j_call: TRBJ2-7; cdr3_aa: CASSQGQGPWDEQYF; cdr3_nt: TGCGCCAGCAGCCAAGGTCAGGGTCCCTGGGACGAGCAGTACTTC
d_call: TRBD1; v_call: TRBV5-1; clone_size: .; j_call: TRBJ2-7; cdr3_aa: CASSGAGTVGYEQYF; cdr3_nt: TGCGCCAGCAGCGGAGCCGGGACAGTGGGGTACGAGCAGTACTTC
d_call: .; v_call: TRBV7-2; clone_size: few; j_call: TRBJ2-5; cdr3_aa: CASSQLSRETQYF; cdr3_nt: TGTGCCAGCAGCCAGCTGAGTAGAGAGACCCAGTACTTC
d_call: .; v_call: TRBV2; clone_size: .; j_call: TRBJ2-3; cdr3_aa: CASSESTDTQYF; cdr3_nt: TGTGCCAGCAGTGAGTCGACAGATACGCAGTATTTT
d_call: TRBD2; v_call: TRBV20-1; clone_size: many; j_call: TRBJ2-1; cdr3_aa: CSAAGLAGGSSYNEQFF; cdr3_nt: TGCAGTGCCGCCGGACTAGCGGGAGGGAGTTCCTACAATGAGCAGTTCTTC
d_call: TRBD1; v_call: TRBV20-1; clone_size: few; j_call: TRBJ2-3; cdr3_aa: CSAQGTGELTDTQYF; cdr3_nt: TGCAGTGCTCAAGGGACAGGGGAGTTGACAGATACGCAGTATTTT
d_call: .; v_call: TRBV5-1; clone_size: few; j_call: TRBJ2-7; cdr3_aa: CASSLAPDTSYEQYF; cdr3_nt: TGCGCCAGCAGCTTGGCTCCGGACACCTCCTACGAGCAGTACTTC
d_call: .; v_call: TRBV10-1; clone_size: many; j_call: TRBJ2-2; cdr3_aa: CASSERGTGELFF; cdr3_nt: TGCGCCAGCAGTGAGCGGGGAACCGGGGAGCTGTTTTTT
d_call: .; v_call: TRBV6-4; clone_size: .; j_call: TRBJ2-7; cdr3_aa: CASGIFSGSRSYEQYF; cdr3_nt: TGTGCCAGCGGGATTTTCAGCGGCTCCCGCTCCTACGAGCAGTACTTC
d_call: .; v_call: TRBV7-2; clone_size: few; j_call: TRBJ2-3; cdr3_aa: CASSLSGLITDTQYF; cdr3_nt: TGTGCCAGCAGCTTATCTGGTTTGATAACAGATACGCAGTATTTT
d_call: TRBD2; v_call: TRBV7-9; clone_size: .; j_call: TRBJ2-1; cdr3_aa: CASSAGTSGRTLWAYNEQFF; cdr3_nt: TGTGCCAGCAGCGCCGGGACTAGCGGCCGTACTCTATGGGCCTACAATGAGCAGTTCTTC
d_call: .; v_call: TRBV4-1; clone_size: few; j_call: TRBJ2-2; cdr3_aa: CASSQGAASLIGVGELFF; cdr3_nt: TGCGCCAGCAGCCAAGGGGCAGCCTCCTTAATTGGGGTGGGGGAGCTGTTTTTT
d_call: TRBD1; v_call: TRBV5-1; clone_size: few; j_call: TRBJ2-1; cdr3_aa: CASSFGTGNEQFF; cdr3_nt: TGCGCCAGCAGCTTCGGGACAGGCAATGAGCAGTTCTTC
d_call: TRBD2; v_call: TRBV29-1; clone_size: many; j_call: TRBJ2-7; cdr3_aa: CSARGSGDYEQYF; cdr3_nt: TGCAGCGCCCGGGGTAGCGGGGACTACGAGCAGTACTTC
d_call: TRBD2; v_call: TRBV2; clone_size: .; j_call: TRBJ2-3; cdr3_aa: CASRKAGRLVGDTQYF; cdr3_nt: TGTGCCAGCAGGAAAGCGGGAAGATTAGTTGGAGATACGCAGTATTTT
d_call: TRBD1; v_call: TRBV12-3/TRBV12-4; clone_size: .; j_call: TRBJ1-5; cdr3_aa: CASSPRTGGANQPQHF; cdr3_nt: TGTGCCAGCAGTCCCCGGACAGGGGGTGCCAATCAGCCCCAGCATTTT
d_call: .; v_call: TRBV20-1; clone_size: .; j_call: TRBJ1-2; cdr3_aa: CSAGHTGENGYTF; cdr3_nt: TGCAGTGCTGGCCATACGGGGGAGAATGGCTACACCTTC
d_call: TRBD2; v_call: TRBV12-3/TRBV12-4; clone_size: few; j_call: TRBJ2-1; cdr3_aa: CASRRTSGSHNEQFF; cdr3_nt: TGTGCCAGCAGACGGACTAGCGGGAGCCACAATGAGCAGTTCTTC
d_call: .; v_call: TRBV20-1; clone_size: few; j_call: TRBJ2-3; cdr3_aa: CSARWAASTDTQYF; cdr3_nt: TGCAGTGCTAGATGGGCAGCTAGCACAGATACGCAGTATTTT
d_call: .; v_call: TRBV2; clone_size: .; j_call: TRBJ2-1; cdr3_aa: CASIRDSYNEQFF; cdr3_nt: TGTGCCAGCATTCGGGACTCCTACAATGAGCAGTTCTTC
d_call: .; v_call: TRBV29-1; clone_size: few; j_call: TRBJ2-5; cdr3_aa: CPRGLSYGTQYF; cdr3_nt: TGCCCGAGAGGACTTTCTTATGGGACCCAGTACTTC
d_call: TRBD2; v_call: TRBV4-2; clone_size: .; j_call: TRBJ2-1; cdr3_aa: CASSQPALGLAPALGNEQFF; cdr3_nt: TGTGCCAGCAGCCAACCTGCCCTGGGACTAGCGCCGGCGTTGGGCAATGAGCAGTTCTTC
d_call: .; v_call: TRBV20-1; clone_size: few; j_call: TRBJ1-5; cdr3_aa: CSVSTAFLDSNQPQHF; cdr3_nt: TGCAGTGTTTCGACAGCCTTTTTGGATAGCAATCAGCCCCAGCATTTT
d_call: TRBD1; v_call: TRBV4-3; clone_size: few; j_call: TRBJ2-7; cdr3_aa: CASSQITGTGDIRYF; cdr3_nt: TGCGCCAGCAGCCAAATTACCGGGACAGGGGACATTAGGTACTTC
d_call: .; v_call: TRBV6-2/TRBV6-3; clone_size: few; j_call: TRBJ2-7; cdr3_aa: CATGGSTVTYEQYF; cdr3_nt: TGTGCCACCGGCGGCTCCACCGTAACCTACGAGCAGTACTTC
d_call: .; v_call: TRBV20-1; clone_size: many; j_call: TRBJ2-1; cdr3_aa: CSARELAGDNEQFF; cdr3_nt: TGCAGTGCTAGAGAGCTAGCCGGGGACAATGAGCAGTTCTTC
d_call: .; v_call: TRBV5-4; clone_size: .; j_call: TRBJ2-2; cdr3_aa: CASSLASGELFF; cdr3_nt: TGTGCCAGCAGCTTGGCATCCGGGGAGCTGTTTTTT
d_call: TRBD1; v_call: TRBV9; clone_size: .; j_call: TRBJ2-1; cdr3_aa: CASSVGDSPYNEQFF; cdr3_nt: TGTGCCAGCAGCGTAGGGGACAGTCCCTACAATGAGCAGTTCTTC
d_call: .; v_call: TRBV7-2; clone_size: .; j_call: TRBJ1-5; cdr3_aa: CASNTPGRPQHF; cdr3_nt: TGTGCCAGCAACACACCGGGGCGGCCCCAGCATTTT
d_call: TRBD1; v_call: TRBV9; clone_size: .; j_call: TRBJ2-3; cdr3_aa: CASSSRGDRGTDTQYF; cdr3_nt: TGTGCCAGCAGCTCCCGGGGGGACAGGGGAACAGATACGCAGTATTTT
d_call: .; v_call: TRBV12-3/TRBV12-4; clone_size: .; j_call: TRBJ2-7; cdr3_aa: CASSLGFAEQYF; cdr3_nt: TGTGCCAGCAGTTTGGGGTTCGCCGAGCAGTACTTC
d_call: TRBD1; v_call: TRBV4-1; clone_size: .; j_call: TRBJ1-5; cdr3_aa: CASSQVRPGTGFGQPQHF; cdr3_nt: TGCGCCAGCAGCCAAGTCCGGCCCGGGACAGGGTTTGGTCAGCCCCAGCATTTT
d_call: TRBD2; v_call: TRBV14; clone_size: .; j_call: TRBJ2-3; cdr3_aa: CASSHLAGRKGGTDTQYF; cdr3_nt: TGTGCCAGCAGCCATCTAGCGGGAAGGAAGGGGGGCACAGATACGCAGTATTTT
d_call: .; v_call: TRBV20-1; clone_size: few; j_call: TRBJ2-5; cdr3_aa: CSARVGHQETQYF; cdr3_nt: TGCAGTGCTAGAGTGGGACACCAAGAGACCCAGTACTTC
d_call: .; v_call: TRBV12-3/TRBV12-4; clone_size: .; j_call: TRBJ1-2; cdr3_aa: CASSPRGPENYGYTF; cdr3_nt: TGTGCCAGCAGTCCCAGGGGCCCCGAGAACTATGGCTACACCTTC
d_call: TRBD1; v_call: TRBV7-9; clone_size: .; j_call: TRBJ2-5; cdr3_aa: CASSSRQGVGKTQYF; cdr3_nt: TGTGCCAGCAGCTCGCGACAGGGCGTAGGGAAGACCCAGTACTTC
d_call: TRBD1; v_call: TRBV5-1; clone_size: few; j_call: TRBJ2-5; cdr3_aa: CASSKQGTAQETQYF; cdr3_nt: TGCGCCAGCAGCAAACAGGGGACAGCACAAGAGACCCAGTACTTC
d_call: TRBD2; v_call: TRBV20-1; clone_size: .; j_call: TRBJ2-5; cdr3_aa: CSATGPLAGVGRRETQYF; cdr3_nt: TGCAGTGCCACGGGACCTTTAGCGGGAGTAGGCAGGAGGGAGACCCAGTACTTC
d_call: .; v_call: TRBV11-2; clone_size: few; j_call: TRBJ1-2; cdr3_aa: CASSPSPGGYGYTF; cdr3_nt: TGTGCCAGCAGCCCCTCCCCGGGGGGCTATGGCTACACCTTC
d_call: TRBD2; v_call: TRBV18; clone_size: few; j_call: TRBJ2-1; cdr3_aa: CASSPLAGVSYNEQFF; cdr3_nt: TGTGCCAGCTCACCATTAGCGGGAGTTTCCTACAATGAGCAGTTCTTC